This T cell receptor beta chain emerged from a study of T cell responses to AZD1222 COVID-19 vaccine. Whole-study results and caveats: Distributed over spike, vaccine-associated CD4 TCRs predominated at 160-218 and 743-854.

TCRdb's copy holds only in-frame clones and misses some; the assay was immunoSEQ multiplex PCR. The sample includes 150,000 or so clones, 82% of them seen just once. In the case of this clone: Its antigen is currently unknown.

CDR3 length equals 15 residues. The V gene lost 3 bases and the J gene lost 2 bases, with 11 bases spanning the gap. Per germline, CDR1 SGHRS and CDR2 YFSETQ. The chain employs TRBV5-1 and TRBJ2-2; the D gene is possibly TRBD2 (6 bases). This clonotype originated in an adult in good health. The sample here was peripheral blood, taken on day 0 of MenACWY control vaccination. The CDR3 reads CASSSGTPNTGELFF. Here the CDR3 DNA reads TGCGCCAGCAGCTCCGGGACTCCTAACACCGGGGAGCTGTTTTTT.